The TCR beta chain under discussion was sequenced for a study of vaccination and CD4 T cells after COVID-19 (dated 2022 in TCRdb). Looking at the study overall: Convalescent patients had a positive SARS-CoV-2 result on nasal swab PCR, and of these patients, fewer than ten had mild disease and one had severe disease. The convalescent cohort comprised six males and four females, including two Hispanic individuals, seven Caucasians, two Asians and one multiracial person. Two doses of either the Pfizer-BioNTech BNT162b2 vaccine (n=8) or the Moderna mRNA-1273 vaccine (n=2) were administered to participants. Post-COVID blood samples from convalescent patients were collected a median of about 100 days after diagnosis, with a range of roughly 35 to 180 days. Post-vaccine blood samples were taken a median of around 77 days after the second vaccine dose, with a range of 14 to 241 days. Culture stimuli were overlapping spike peptide pools from SARS-CoV-2 and from the common cold coronaviruses HCoV-NL63, HCoV-OC43 and HCoV-229E. Control cultures received a CEFX viral epitope pool as the positive control, an HIV-1 Nef peptide pool as the negative control, or no peptide. The spike-specific CD4+ TCR repertoire was compared before and after mRNA vaccination in over 9 COVID-19 convalescent patients and a few infection-naive healthy vaccine recipients.

General study outcomes and caveats: The study included relatively few convalescent patients and did not analyze early timepoints after natural infection. The median count of SARS-CoV-2-reactive clonotypes went up from about 23 after infection to 35 to 40 after vaccination, although the change was not significant. Of the vaccine-specific clones found in convalescent patients, nearly all (304 of 307) were mono-reactive for SARS-CoV-2 spike instead of being cross-reactive with common cold coronaviruses. Among convalescent patients, a median about 90% of the SARS-CoV-2-reactive clones seen after vaccination appeared only after vaccination, which suggests priming specific to the vaccine.

This clonotype was detected only a few times. No antigen is known for it. No qualities accompany the bases; no much larger clone lies one base away. Library method: PCR. TCR sequencing of DNA from cultured CD4+ T cells used the Oncomine TCR Beta short-read assay at the Johns Hopkins FTIC core. The QIAamp micro DNA kit was used to extract genomic DNA from the cultured CD4+ T cells. Oncomine TCR Beta libraries from cultured CD4+ T cells were pooled with unique dual indexes and sequenced on an Illumina iSeq 100. The authors processed their data as follows. Non-productive sequences were removed, and CDR3s not starting with C, not ending with F or W, or shorter than 7 amino acids were discarded. Antigen-specific clonotypes were identified using the MANAFEST web application through comparison of peptide-stimulated wells with reference and other culture wells. An FDR below 0.05, an odds ratio above 5, and a productive frequency above 0.1% in at least two of three replicate wells were required for clones to be considered positive. Clonotypes that were significantly expanded in both SARS-CoV-2 spike wells and at least one common cold coronavirus spike condition were defined as cross-reactive. Similarity between CDR3 sequences was evaluated in R version 3.6.1 using Levenshtein distances (stringdist) and unrooted phylogenetic trees (ape). Through fastp at Q25 and MiXCR, TCRdb rebuilt clones from the public reads, retaining in-frame beta chains. Rows are combined by CDR3 protein, so each entry shows the most common genes and DNA. These V and J calls derive from TCRdb rather than the authors' analysis. For this sample the table gives 20,000 or so distinct CDR3 sequences, of which roughly 67% were detected only once. Less than 10% of the sample is in the top ten clones.

The sample's treatment or condition, from its label and the paper: roughly 10-day PBMC culture with coronavirus spike peptide pools or control peptides (ViraFEST assay). The ViraFEST assay, used in the study, expanded antigen-specific T cells with peptide pools and then identified the expanded clonotypes through TCR sequencing. The convalescent patients' positive SARS-CoV-2 PCR tests fell between March and December 2020, which was before the Alpha, Beta and Delta variants emerged in the United States. Each well held approximately 2 million PBMCs cultured in IMDM containing approximately 5% human AB serum and approximately 9.8 IU/ml IL-2, with 10 ug/ml peptide pools added. On days 3 and 7, half of the culture medium was replaced with fresh IL-2-containing medium. After 10 days of culture, CD4+ T cells were isolated by negative selection with the EasySep CD4+ T cell isolation kit. PBMCs were separated from whole blood using Ficoll-Paque Plus gradient centrifugation and then either used fresh or cryopreserved at -140C. In general, triplicate wells were set up for every culture condition.

This TCR came from a human donor who had recovered from COVID-19. Sequenced input: CD4+ T cells from blood, cultured in vitro.

The CDR3 protein sequence reads: CASSDTDTQYF. The bases are TGTGCCAGCAGCGACACAGATACGCAGTATTTT. The sequence links TRBV7-9 to TRBJ2-3, with no confident D gene call. There are 11 amino acids in the CDR3, from cysteine to phenylalanine inclusive. Of all the DNA, just the CDR3 is kept, 33 bases in frame from base 1. The germline V gene (reference sequence) sets CDR1 to SEHNR and CDR2 to FQNEAQ. The germline ends are 2 bases apart after V is trimmed by 5 bases and J by 2 bases.